A selection of T cell receptor beta chains follows, all from one sample in a study of cytomegalovirus exposure and HLA in healthy donors. Clones were sequenced by immunoSEQ multiplex PCR, and TCRdb holds only the in-frame ones, with some missing. This sample has approximately 100,000 clones, with 75% to 90% found just once. The sequencing input was PBMCs. The receptor set was obtained from a man under 40 in good health and CMV-seronegative. Both conserved end residues are part of each CDR3. D genes are given only for firm matches. Some rows mark clone size as missing; the rest say once, few, many or name a class of expanded clone.

V gene: TRBV29-1
J gene: TRBJ1-1
clone size: NA
D gene: TRBD1
CDR3 protein: CSVEGQATNTEAFF
CDR3 DNA: TGCAGCGTTGAGGGACAGGCAACTAACACTGAAGCTTTCTTT

V gene: TRBV19
J gene: TRBJ2-1
clone size: NA
D gene: TRBD1
CDR3 protein: CASSIRGQGNEQFF
CDR3 DNA: TGTGCCAGTAGTATTAGGGGACAGGGCAATGAGCAGTTCTTC

V gene: TRBV19
J gene: TRBJ2-7
clone size: NA
D gene: NA
CDR3 protein: CAGTGFAYEQYF
CDR3 DNA: TGTGCCGGAACCGGGTTCGCCTACGAGCAGTACTTC

V gene: TRBV4-1
J gene: TRBJ2-3
clone size: NA
D gene: TRBD2
CDR3 protein: CASSQVPLRRGGTDTQYF
CDR3 DNA: TGCGCCAGCAGCCAGGTCCCTCTGCGACGGGGGGGGACAGATACGCAGTATTTT

V gene: TRBV18
J gene: TRBJ2-1
clone size: NA
D gene: TRBD1
CDR3 protein: CASHSVLGGEEQFF
CDR3 DNA: TGTGCCAGCCATTCAGTTTTAGGGGGCGAGGAGCAGTTCTTC

V gene: TRBV5-8
J gene: TRBJ1-1
clone size: NA
D gene: TRBD1
CDR3 protein: CASTRQGNTEAFF
CDR3 DNA: TGTGCCAGCACCAGACAGGGGAACACTGAAGCTTTCTTT

V gene: TRBV5-1
J gene: TRBJ2-5
clone size: few
D gene: NA
CDR3 protein: CASTDRRETQYF
CDR3 DNA: TGCGCCAGCACCGACAGGCGAGAGACCCAGTACTTC

V gene: TRBV27
J gene: TRBJ2-3
clone size: NA
D gene: TRBD1
CDR3 protein: CASSYMGYRQGRPTDTQYF
CDR3 DNA: TGTGCCAGCAGTTATATGGGATACAGACAGGGACGACCCACAGATACGCAGTATTTT

V gene: TRBV7-8
J gene: TRBJ2-7
clone size: NA
D gene: NA
CDR3 protein: CASSLEAGTFYEQYF
CDR3 DNA: TGTGCCAGCAGCTTAGAGGCGGGAACCTTCTACGAGCAGTACTTC

V gene: TRBV10-3
J gene: TRBJ1-1
clone size: NA
D gene: NA
CDR3 protein: CAISEQGITEAFF
CDR3 DNA: TGTGCCATCAGTGAGCAGGGTATCACTGAAGCTTTCTTT

V gene: TRBV25-1
J gene: TRBJ2-7
clone size: few
D gene: TRBD1
CDR3 protein: CASSESGGRHEQYF
CDR3 DNA: TGTGCCAGCAGTGAATCAGGGGGCAGGCACGAGCAGTACTTC

V gene: TRBV5-1
J gene: TRBJ1-1
clone size: once
D gene: TRBD1
CDR3 protein: CASRGQGDTEAFF
CDR3 DNA: TGCGCCAGCAGAGGACAGGGCGACACTGAAGCTTTCTTT

V gene: TRBV13
J gene: TRBJ2-1
clone size: NA
D gene: NA
CDR3 protein: CASSERVDEQFF
CDR3 DNA: TGTGCCAGCAGCGAGCGGGTGGATGAGCAGTTCTTC

V gene: TRBV19
J gene: TRBJ2-2
clone size: NA
D gene: TRBD2
CDR3 protein: CASRTISPGTSGRGTGELFF
CDR3 DNA: TGTGCCAGTAGGACCATTAGTCCCGGGACTAGCGGGAGAGGGACCGGGGAGCTGTTTTTT

V gene: TRBV29-1
J gene: TRBJ1-1
clone size: NA
D gene: NA
CDR3 protein: CSVEGHAIPTFF
CDR3 DNA: TGCAGCGTTGAAGGACATGCAATCCCTACTTTCTTT

V gene: TRBV10-2
J gene: TRBJ2-7
clone size: NA
D gene: TRBD2
CDR3 protein: CASRDLAGGFYEQYF
CDR3 DNA: TGCGCCAGTAGGGACCTAGCGGGAGGATTTTACGAGCAGTACTTC

V gene: TRBV11-3
J gene: TRBJ2-5
clone size: NA
D gene: TRBD1
CDR3 protein: CASSLVTGGLETQYF
CDR3 DNA: TGTGCCAGCAGCTTAGTCACAGGGGGTCTGGAGACCCAGTACTTC

V gene: TRBV11-2
J gene: TRBJ2-2
clone size: once
D gene: NA
CDR3 protein: CASSFGGSGELFF
CDR3 DNA: TGTGCCAGCAGCTTTGGGGGGAGCGGGGAGCTGTTTTTT

V gene: TRBV27
J gene: TRBJ2-3
clone size: few
D gene: NA
CDR3 protein: CASSFILAAGDTQYF
CDR3 DNA: TGTGCCAGCAGTTTCATACTCGCCGCAGGGGATACGCAGTATTTT

V gene: TRBV27
J gene: TRBJ2-3
clone size: NA
D gene: NA
CDR3 protein: CASSFLQGPDTQYF
CDR3 DNA: TGTGCCAGCAGTTTTTTGCAGGGCCCAGATACGCAGTATTTT

V gene: TRBV7-9
J gene: TRBJ1-3
clone size: NA
D gene: NA
CDR3 protein: CASSLGQGNTIYF
CDR3 DNA: TGTGCCAGCAGCTTAGGCCAGGGGAACACCATATATTTT

V gene: TRBV7-8
J gene: TRBJ2-1
clone size: NA
D gene: TRBD2
CDR3 protein: CASSPISGVLHEQFF
CDR3 DNA: TGTGCCAGCAGCCCTATTAGCGGGGTCCTCCATGAGCAGTTCTTC

V gene: TRBV5-6
J gene: TRBJ2-3
clone size: NA
D gene: NA
CDR3 protein: CASSSPRDTQYF
CDR3 DNA: TGTGCCAGCAGCTCACCGCGGGATACGCAGTATTTT

V gene: TRBV5-6
J gene: TRBJ2-2
clone size: NA
D gene: TRBD1
CDR3 protein: CASSFGRGRAGELFF
CDR3 DNA: TGTGCCAGCAGCTTTGGCAGGGGGCGGGCCGGGGAGCTGTTTTTT

V gene: TRBV5-6
J gene: TRBJ2-4
clone size: NA
D gene: TRBD1
CDR3 protein: CASSGKPGQGVNIQYF
CDR3 DNA: TGTGCCAGCAGCGGAAAACCGGGACAGGGGGTTAACATTCAGTACTTC

V gene: TRBV7-2
J gene: TRBJ2-4
clone size: NA
D gene: NA
CDR3 protein: CASSLSSYRDIQYF
CDR3 DNA: TGTGCCAGCAGCTTAAGTTCCTACAGGGACATTCAGTACTTC

V gene: TRBV23-1
J gene: TRBJ1-6
clone size: NA
D gene: NA
CDR3 protein: CASSQSRIRLLSSYNSPLHF
CDR3 DNA: TGCGCCAGCAGTCAGTCGCGTATCCGACTTCTCAGCTCCTATAATTCACCCCTCCACTTT

V gene: TRBV2
J gene: TRBJ2-1
clone size: NA
D gene: NA
CDR3 protein: CATTAVSSDLANEQFF
CDR3 DNA: TGTGCCACCACAGCAGTGAGTTCCGATCTAGCGAATGAGCAGTTCTTC

V gene: TRBV7-9
J gene: TRBJ1-4
clone size: NA
D gene: TRBD1
CDR3 protein: CASSPSFGTGGEKLFF
CDR3 DNA: TGTGCCAGCAGCCCCTCCTTTGGGACAGGGGGTGAAAAACTGTTTTTT

V gene: TRBV5-1
J gene: TRBJ1-1
clone size: NA
D gene: TRBD1
CDR3 protein: CASSLTGTAVVEAFF
CDR3 DNA: TGCGCCAGCAGCCTTACCGGGACAGCCGTCGTTGAAGCTTTCTTT

V gene: TRBV5-1
J gene: TRBJ2-7
clone size: few
D gene: TRBD1
CDR3 protein: CASSWGQDSYEQYF
CDR3 DNA: TGCGCCAGCAGCTGGGGACAGGACTCCTACGAGCAGTACTTC

V gene: TRBV18
J gene: TRBJ1-5
clone size: NA
D gene: NA
CDR3 protein: CASSSDRQNQPQHF
CDR3 DNA: TGTGCCAGCTCTTCCGACAGACAGAATCAGCCCCAGCATTTT

V gene: TRBV2
J gene: TRBJ1-5
clone size: NA
D gene: NA
CDR3 protein: CASSEAGGPQHF
CDR3 DNA: TGTGCCAGCTCGGAGGCTGGGGGCCCCCAGCATTTT

V gene: TRBV27
J gene: TRBJ1-1
clone size: NA
D gene: TRBD1
CDR3 protein: CASSDSWGTVLNTEAFF
CDR3 DNA: TGTGCCAGCAGTGATTCCTGGGGGACAGTTCTGAACACTGAAGCTTTCTTT

V gene: TRBV19
J gene: TRBJ2-6
clone size: few
D gene: NA
CDR3 protein: CASNPLGQGGSGANVLTF
CDR3 DNA: TGTGCCAGTAATCCCCTGGGGCAGGGTGGCTCTGGGGCCAACGTCCTGACTTTC

V gene: TRBV4-2
J gene: TRBJ1-3
clone size: NA
D gene: TRBD1
CDR3 protein: CASSQEPGQGAGNTIYF
CDR3 DNA: TGTGCCAGCAGCCAAGAACCGGGACAGGGTGCTGGAAACACCATATATTTT

V gene: TRBV29-1
J gene: TRBJ1-2
clone size: NA
D gene: TRBD1
CDR3 protein: CSGLDRVRSGYTF
CDR3 DNA: TGCAGCGGGCTGGACAGGGTACGGAGTGGCTACACCTTC

V gene: TRBV7-8
J gene: TRBJ1-5
clone size: NA
D gene: NA
CDR3 protein: CASSLAGGLTTFNQPQHF
CDR3 DNA: TGTGCCAGCAGCTTAGCAGGCGGACTTACAACATTCAATCAGCCCCAGCATTTT

V gene: TRBV18
J gene: TRBJ1-3
clone size: once
D gene: NA
CDR3 protein: CASSPRDSGNTIYF
CDR3 DNA: TGTGCCAGCTCACCACGAGACTCTGGAAACACCATATATTTT

V gene: TRBV30
J gene: TRBJ2-2
clone size: once
D gene: NA
CDR3 protein: CAWGKLGGRGTGELFF
CDR3 DNA: TGTGCCTGGGGGAAGCTTGGGGGCCGTGGTACCGGGGAGCTGTTTTTT

V gene: TRBV4-1
J gene: TRBJ1-6
clone size: NA
D gene: TRBD1
CDR3 protein: CASSPGQAYNSPLHF
CDR3 DNA: TGCGCCAGCAGCCCAGGACAGGCGTATAATTCACCCCTCCACTTT

V gene: TRBV5-4
J gene: TRBJ2-6
clone size: NA
D gene: TRBD2
CDR3 protein: CASSGGGSSGANVLTF
CDR3 DNA: TGTGCCAGCAGCGGGGGGGGGTCCTCTGGGGCCAACGTCCTGACTTTC

V gene: TRBV7-2
J gene: TRBJ2-3
clone size: few
D gene: TRBD2
CDR3 protein: CASSLRRGGTQYF
CDR3 DNA: TGTGCCAGCAGCTTACGGCGGGGGGGTACGCAGTATTTT

V gene: TRBV13
J gene: TRBJ2-7
clone size: NA
D gene: TRBD2
CDR3 protein: CASSSRTSGSSYEQYF
CDR3 DNA: TGTGCCAGCAGCTCCCGGACTAGCGGGAGCTCCTACGAGCAGTACTTC

V gene: TRBV30
J gene: TRBJ1-5
clone size: NA
D gene: NA
CDR3 protein: CAWSAREDQPQHF
CDR3 DNA: TGTGCCTGGAGTGCAAGGGAGGATCAGCCCCAGCATTTT

V gene: TRBV6-1
J gene: TRBJ2-7
clone size: NA
D gene: NA
CDR3 protein: CASDDGGLVEQYF
CDR3 DNA: TGTGCCAGCGATGATGGGGGGTTGGTCGAGCAGTACTTC

V gene: TRBV1
J gene: TRBJ2-5
clone size: NA
D gene: NA
CDR3 protein: CTSSQDRLRPGTSGRWETQYF
CDR3 DNA: TGCACCAGCAGCCAAGATAGACTCAGGCCTGGGACTAGCGGGAGATGGGAGACCCAGTACTTC

V gene: TRBV7-3
J gene: TRBJ2-5
clone size: NA
D gene: NA
CDR3 protein: CASSLVPGQETQYF
CDR3 DNA: TGTGCCAGCAGCTTAGTTCCGGGGCAAGAGACCCAGTACTTC

V gene: TRBV28
J gene: TRBJ2-7
clone size: NA
D gene: NA
CDR3 protein: CASSLRTGEQYF
CDR3 DNA: TGTGCCAGCAGTTTACGAACGGGAGAGCAGTACTTC

V gene: TRBV11-1
J gene: TRBJ2-1
clone size: once
D gene: TRBD1
CDR3 protein: CASSLGQGGSYNEQFF
CDR3 DNA: TGTGCCAGCAGCCTGGGACAGGGAGGCTCCTACAATGAGCAGTTCTTC

V gene: TRBV19
J gene: TRBJ1-5
clone size: NA
D gene: TRBD1
CDR3 protein: CASSITGGRQPQHF
CDR3 DNA: TGTGCCAGTAGTATTACAGGGGGCAGACAGCCCCAGCATTTT

V gene: TRBV6-1
J gene: TRBJ1-2
clone size: once
D gene: NA
CDR3 protein: CATSGQLQGGYTF
CDR3 DNA: TGTGCCACCTCAGGACAGCTCCAAGGCGGCTACACCTTC

V gene: TRBV6-1
J gene: TRBJ2-7
clone size: NA
D gene: NA
CDR3 protein: CASSETIFYEQYF
CDR3 DNA: TGTGCCAGCAGTGAAACAATATTCTACGAGCAGTACTTC

V gene: TRBV5-4
J gene: TRBJ1-6
clone size: NA
D gene: TRBD1
CDR3 protein: CASSLGTGDSPLHF
CDR3 DNA: TGTGCCAGCAGCTTGGGGACAGGGGACTCACCCCTCCACTTT

V gene: TRBV2
J gene: TRBJ2-3
clone size: NA
D gene: TRBD2
CDR3 protein: CASTTTSGSTDTQYF
CDR3 DNA: TGTGCCAGCACTACGACTAGCGGAAGCACAGATACGCAGTATTTT

V gene: TRBV5-8
J gene: TRBJ2-7
clone size: NA
D gene: TRBD2
CDR3 protein: CASSLADIAGPSGSHEQYF
CDR3 DNA: TGTGCCAGCAGCTTGGCCGATATAGCGGGGCCCTCCGGAAGCCACGAGCAGTACTTC

V gene: TRBV6-4
J gene: TRBJ2-3
clone size: NA
D gene: TRBD2
CDR3 protein: CASSLTSGTDTQYF
CDR3 DNA: TGTGCCAGCAGCCTGACTAGCGGCACAGATACGCAGTATTTT